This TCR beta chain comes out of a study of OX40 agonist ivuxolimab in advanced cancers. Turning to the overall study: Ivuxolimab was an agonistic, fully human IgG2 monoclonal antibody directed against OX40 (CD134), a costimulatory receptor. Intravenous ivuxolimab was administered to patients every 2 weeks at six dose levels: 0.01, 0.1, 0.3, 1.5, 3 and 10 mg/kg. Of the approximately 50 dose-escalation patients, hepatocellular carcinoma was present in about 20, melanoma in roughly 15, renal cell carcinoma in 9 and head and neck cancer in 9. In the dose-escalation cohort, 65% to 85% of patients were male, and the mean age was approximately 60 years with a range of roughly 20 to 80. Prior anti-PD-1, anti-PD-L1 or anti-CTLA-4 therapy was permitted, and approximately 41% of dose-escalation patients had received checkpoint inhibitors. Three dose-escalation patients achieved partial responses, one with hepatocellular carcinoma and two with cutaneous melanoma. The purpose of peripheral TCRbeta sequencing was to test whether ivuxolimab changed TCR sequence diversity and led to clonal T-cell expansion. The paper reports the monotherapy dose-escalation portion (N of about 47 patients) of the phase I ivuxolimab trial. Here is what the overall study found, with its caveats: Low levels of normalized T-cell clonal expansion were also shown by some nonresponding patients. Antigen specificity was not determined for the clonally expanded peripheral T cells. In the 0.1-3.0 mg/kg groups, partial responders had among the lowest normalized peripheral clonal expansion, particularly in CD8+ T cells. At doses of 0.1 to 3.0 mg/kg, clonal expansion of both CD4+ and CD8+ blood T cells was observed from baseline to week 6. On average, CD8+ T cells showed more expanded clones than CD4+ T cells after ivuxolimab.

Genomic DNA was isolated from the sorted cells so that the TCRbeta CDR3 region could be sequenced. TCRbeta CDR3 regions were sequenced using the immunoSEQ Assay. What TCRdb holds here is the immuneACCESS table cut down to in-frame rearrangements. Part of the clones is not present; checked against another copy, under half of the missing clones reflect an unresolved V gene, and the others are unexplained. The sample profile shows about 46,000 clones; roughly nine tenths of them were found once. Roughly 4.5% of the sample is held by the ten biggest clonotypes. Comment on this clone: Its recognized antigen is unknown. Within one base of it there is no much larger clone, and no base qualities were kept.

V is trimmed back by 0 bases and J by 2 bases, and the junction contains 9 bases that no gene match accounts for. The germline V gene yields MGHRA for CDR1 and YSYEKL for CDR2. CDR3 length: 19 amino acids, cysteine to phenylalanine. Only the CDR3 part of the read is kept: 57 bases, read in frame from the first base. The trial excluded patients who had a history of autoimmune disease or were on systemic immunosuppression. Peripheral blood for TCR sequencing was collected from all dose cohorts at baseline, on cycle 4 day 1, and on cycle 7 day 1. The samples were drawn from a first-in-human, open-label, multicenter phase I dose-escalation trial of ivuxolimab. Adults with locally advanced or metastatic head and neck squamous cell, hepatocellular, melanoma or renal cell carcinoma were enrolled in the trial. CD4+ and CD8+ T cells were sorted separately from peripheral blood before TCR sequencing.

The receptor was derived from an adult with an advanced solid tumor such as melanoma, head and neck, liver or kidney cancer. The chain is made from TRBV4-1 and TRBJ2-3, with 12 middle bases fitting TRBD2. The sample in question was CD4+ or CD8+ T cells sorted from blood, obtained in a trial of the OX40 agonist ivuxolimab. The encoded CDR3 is CASSQDDASGGADTDTQYF. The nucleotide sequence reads TGCGCCAGCAGCCAAGATGATGCTAGCGGGGGGGCCGACACAGATACGCAGTATTTT.